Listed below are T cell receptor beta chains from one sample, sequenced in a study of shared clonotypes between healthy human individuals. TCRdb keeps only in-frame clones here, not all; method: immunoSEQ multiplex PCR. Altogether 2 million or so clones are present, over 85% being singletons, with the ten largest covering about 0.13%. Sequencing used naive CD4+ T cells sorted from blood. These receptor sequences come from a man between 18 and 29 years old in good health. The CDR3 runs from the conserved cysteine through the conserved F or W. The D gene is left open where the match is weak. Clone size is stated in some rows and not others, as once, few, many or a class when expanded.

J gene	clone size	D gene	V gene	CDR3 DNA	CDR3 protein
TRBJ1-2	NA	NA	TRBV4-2	TGTGCCAGCAGCCAAGTTCTGGCAGGAGCTAACTATGGCTACACCTTC	CASSQVLAGANYGYTF
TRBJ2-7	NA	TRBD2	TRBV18	TGTGCCAGCTCACCGAACCCGACTAGCGGGAGCTACGAGCAGTACTTC	CASSPNPTSGSYEQYF
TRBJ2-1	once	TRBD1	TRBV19	TGTGCCAGTAGCTTGGACAGGACGAGCTCCTACAATGAGCAGTTCTTC	CASSLDRTSSYNEQFF
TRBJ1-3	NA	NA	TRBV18	TGTGCCAGCTCACCAGACCGCCGGCCTGGAAACACCATATATTTT	CASSPDRRPGNTIYF
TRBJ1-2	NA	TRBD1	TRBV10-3	TGTGCCATCAGCTCTGGGACAGGGGGGCGCGGCTACACCTTC	CAISSGTGGRGYTF
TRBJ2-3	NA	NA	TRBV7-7	TGTGCTAGCAGCTTAGCGGCGGGGGCCTCCCTAGATACGCAGTATTTT	CASSLAAGASLDTQYF
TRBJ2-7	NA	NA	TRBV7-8	TGTGCCAGCAGCTTAGGTTCAGGACCGTACGAGCAGTACTTC	CASSLGSGPYEQYF
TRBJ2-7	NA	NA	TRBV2	TGTGCCAGCAGCGTTACCCGGAGAGAGGACGAGCAGTACTTC	CASSVTRREDEQYF
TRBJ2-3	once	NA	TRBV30	TGTGCCTGGGCCCTTAGCACAGATACGCAGTATTTT	CAWALSTDTQYF
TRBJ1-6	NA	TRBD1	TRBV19	TGTGCCAGTAGTATCGGGATGCCCCTCGGGACAGTCTCTAATTCACCCCTCCACTTT	CASSIGMPLGTVSNSPLHF
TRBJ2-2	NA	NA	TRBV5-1	TGCGCCAGCGAACCGGGCAATCTGGGCACCGGGGAGCTGTTTTTT	CASEPGNLGTGELFF
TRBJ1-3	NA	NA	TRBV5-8	TGTGCCAGCAGCTTACGGAGGTTGAGGGGAAACACCATATATTTT	CASSLRRLRGNTIYF
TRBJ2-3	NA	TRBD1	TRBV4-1	TGCGCCAGCAGCTATGGACAGGGGACAGATACGCAGTATTTT	CASSYGQGTDTQYF
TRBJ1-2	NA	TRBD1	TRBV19	TGTGCCAGTATGCAAGCCGGGACAGGGATCTACACCTTC	CASMQAGTGIYTF
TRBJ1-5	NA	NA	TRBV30	TGTGCCTGCGTTGCCCAGGGCAATCAGCCCCAGCATTTT	CACVAQGNQPQHF
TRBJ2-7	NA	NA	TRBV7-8	TGTGCCAGCAGCTTAGGCGAAGGACAGACTCCCTACGAGCAGTACTTC	CASSLGEGQTPYEQYF
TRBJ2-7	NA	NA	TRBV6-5	TGTGCCAGCAGGAGTGGGGCGAAATCCCTATACGAGCAGTACTTC	CASRSGAKSLYEQYF
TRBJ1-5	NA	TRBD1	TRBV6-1	TGTGCCAGCAGTGCTGGGACAGGTATAAATCAGCCCCAGCATTTT	CASSAGTGINQPQHF
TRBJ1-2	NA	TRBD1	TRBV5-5	TGTGCCAGCAGCCCGCTTCGGGACAGGGGGAATGGCTACACCTTC	CASSPLRDRGNGYTF
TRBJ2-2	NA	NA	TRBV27	TGTGCCAGCAGTTTATCCCGTATCGCGAACACCGGGGAGCTGTTTTTT	CASSLSRIANTGELFF
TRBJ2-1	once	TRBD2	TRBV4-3	TGCGCCAGCAGCCAAGATCAAGCGGGAAGATTGGATGAGCAGTTCTTC	CASSQDQAGRLDEQFF
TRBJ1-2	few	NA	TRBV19	TGTGCCAGTAGTATGGGGCCCCAATTGGGGGAGCGTGGCTATGGCTACACCTTC	CASSMGPQLGERGYGYTF
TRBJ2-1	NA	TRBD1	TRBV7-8	TGTGCCAGCAGCTTAGCGCAGGGGGCCTATGAGCAGTTCTTC	CASSLAQGAYEQFF
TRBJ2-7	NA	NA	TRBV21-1	TGTGCCAGCAGCCTCCATAACCTCAGGGACAACTACGAGCAGTACTTC	CASSLHNLRDNYEQYF
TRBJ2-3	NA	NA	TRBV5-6	TGTGCCAGCAGCCTAGTGGACAGCACAGATACGCAGTATTTT	CASSLVDSTDTQYF
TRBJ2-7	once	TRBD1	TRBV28	TGTGCCAGCACCTCTACAGGGGAGTCCTACGAGCAGTACTTC	CASTSTGESYEQYF
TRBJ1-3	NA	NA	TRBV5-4	TGTGCCAGCAGCTTGGCCAACTCTGGAAACACCATATATTTT	CASSLANSGNTIYF
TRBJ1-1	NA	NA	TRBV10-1	TGCGCCAGCAGTGAGTCGACCCCGAGGGGGAACCGTACTGAAGCTTTCTTT	CASSESTPRGNRTEAFF